This T cell receptor beta chain was observed in a study of vaccination and CD4 T cells after COVID-19. Whole-study context: Overlapping SARS-CoV-2, HCoV-NL63, HCoV-OC43 and HCoV-229E spike peptides stimulated the cells.

Regarding treatment: roughly ten-day PBMC culture with coronavirus spike peptide pools or control peptides (ViraFEST assay). ViraFEST sequenced TCRs after peptide-pool expansion of antigen-specific T cells. V was shortened by 11 bases and J by 1 base, with 11 bases between the two germline ends. CDR1 is MGHDK, CDR2 SYGVNS, per germline. This CDR3 has 13 amino acids. As regards this clonotype: What it binds is unknown.

Study outcomes and limitations: Convalescent patients' vaccine-specific clones were spike mono-reactive in 304 of 307 cases.

Oncomine TCR Beta short-read sequencing was applied to DNA from cultured CD4+ T cells. TCRdb reanalysed the PCR reads using MiXCR and keeps one entry per CDR3 protein. The top ten hold roughly 12% of the sample, which has 12,000 or so distinct CDR3 sequences, 20% seen once. The chain carries TRBV25-1 and TRBJ2-2; possible D gene TRBD1, 6 bases. The clonotype originates from a human donor who received a COVID-19 vaccine. Sequencing was performed on CD4+ T cells from blood, cultured in vitro, taken before SARS-CoV-2 vaccination. The CDR3 spells CAAGGQNTGELFF. The CDR3 DNA reads as TGTGCCGCTGGGGGCCAGAACACCGGGGAGCTGTTTTTT.